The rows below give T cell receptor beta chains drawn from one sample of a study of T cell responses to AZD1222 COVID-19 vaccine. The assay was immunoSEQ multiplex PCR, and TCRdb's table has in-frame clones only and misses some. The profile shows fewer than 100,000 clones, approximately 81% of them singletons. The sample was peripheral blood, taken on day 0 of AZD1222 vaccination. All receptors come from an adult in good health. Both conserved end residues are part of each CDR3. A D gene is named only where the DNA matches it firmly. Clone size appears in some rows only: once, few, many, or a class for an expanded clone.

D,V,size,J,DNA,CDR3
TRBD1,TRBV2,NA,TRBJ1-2,TGTGTCCTCTCCAAGGACAGGGCAAGCGGCTACACCTTC,CVLSKDRASGYTF
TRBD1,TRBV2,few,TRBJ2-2,TGTGCCAGCAGTGGCCCCGACAGGGTCATCGGGGAGCTGTTTTTT,CASSGPDRVIGELFF
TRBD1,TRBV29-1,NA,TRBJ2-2,TGCAGCGGACAGGGGGCTAACACCGGGGAGCTGTTTTTT,CSGQGANTGELFF
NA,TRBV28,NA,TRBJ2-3,TGTGCCAGCAGTCCTGGGGGGGCGGAAGATACGCAGTATTTT,CASSPGGAEDTQYF
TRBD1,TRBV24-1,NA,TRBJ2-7,TGTGCCACCAGTGATCCGACGACAGGGTCGGGCGAGCAGTACTTC,CATSDPTTGSGEQYF
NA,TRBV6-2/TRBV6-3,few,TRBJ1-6,TGTGCCAGCAGCAGAGGAGGGTCCGATTCACCCCTCCACTTT,CASSRGGSDSPLHF
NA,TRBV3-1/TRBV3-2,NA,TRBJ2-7,TGTGCCAGCAGCCAAGATGTTGGGGCAGGGGCCTACGAGCAGTACTTC,CASSQDVGAGAYEQYF
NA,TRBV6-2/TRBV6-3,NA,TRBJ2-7,TGTGCCAGCAGCCCGGGGGCTCCCGTTCCCCAGCAGTACTTC,CASSPGAPVPQQYF
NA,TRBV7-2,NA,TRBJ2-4,TGTGCCAGCAGCCGCGAGGCGGGTCAAAACATTCAGTACTTC,CASSREAGQNIQYF
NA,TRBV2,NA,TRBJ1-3,TGTGCCAGCAGTGACTTCCGGGGCTCTGGAAACACCATATATTTT,CASSDFRGSGNTIYF
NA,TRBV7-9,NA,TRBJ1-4,TGTGCCAGCAGCCTAGGGGCTTCAAATGAAAAACTGTTTTTT,CASSLGASNEKLFF
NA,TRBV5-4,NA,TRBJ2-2,TGTGCCAGCAGCTTGGGGGGCGCCGTAGGTACCGGGGAGCTGTTTTTT,CASSLGGAVGTGELFF
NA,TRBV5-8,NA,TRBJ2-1,TGTGCCAGCAGCTTGATGGGGGATGAGCAGTTCTTC,CASSLMGDEQFF
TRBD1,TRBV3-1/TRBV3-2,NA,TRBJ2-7,TGTGCCAGTAAAAGTGGGGACAGCAATAACTTC,CASKSGDSNNF
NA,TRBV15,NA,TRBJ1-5,TGTGCCACCAGCAGAGTATGGAGCCCCCGGGTTTATAGCAATCAGCCCCAGCATTTT,CATSRVWSPRVYSNQPQHF
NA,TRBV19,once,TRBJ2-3,TGTGCCAGTAGTAGTTATACAGGGAGCACAGATACGCAGTATTTT,CASSSYTGSTDTQYF
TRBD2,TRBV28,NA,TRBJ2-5,TGTGCCAGCAGTTCCGCGGGGAGGGTCAGGACCCAGTACTTC,CASSSAGRVRTQYF
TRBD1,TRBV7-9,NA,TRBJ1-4,TGTGCCAGCAGCTCGGACAGGGGAATTAAACTGTTTTTT,CASSSDRGIKLFF
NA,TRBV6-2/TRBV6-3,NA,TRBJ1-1,TGTGCCAGCAACCCGGACTTGACCACTGAAGCTTTCTTT,CASNPDLTTEAFF
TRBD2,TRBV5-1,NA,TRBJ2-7,TGCGCCAGCAGGGCTAGCGGGGGGTCCTACGAGCAGTACTTC,CASRASGGSYEQYF
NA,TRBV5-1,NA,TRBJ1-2,TGCGCCAGCAGCGGGGGCCCAAATTCCGGGGGCTACACCTTC,CASSGGPNSGGYTF
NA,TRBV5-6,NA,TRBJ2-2,TGTGCCAGCAGCTTGGGGCTGAACACCGGGGAGCTGTTTTTT,CASSLGLNTGELFF
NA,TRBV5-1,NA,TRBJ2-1,TGCGCCAGCAGCTCGGCCCTTGCGGGTGAGCAGTTCTTC,CASSSALAGEQFF
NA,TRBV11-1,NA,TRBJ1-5,TGTGCCAGCAGCGTAGGCCGAAATCAGCCCCAGCATTTT,CASSVGRNQPQHF
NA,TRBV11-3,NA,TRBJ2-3,TGTGCCAGCAGCTTTTCTGTTTCTGATACGCAGTATTTT,CASSFSVSDTQYF
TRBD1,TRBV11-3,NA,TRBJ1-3,TGTGCCAGCAGCTTAAAGGGACAGGGGTCGCCTGGAAACACCATATATTTT,CASSLKGQGSPGNTIYF
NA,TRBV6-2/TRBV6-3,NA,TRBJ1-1,TGTGCCAGCAGTGTTCAGGTGAACACTGAAGCTTTCTTT,CASSVQVNTEAFF
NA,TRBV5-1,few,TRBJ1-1,TGCGCCAGCAGCTTGAAGGCGGCAGGACGGGGCACTGAAGCTTTCTTT,CASSLKAAGRGTEAFF
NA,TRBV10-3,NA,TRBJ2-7,TGTGCCATCAGTGAGTCGACTCGGGCTCTCCACGAGCAGTACTTC,CAISESTRALHEQYF
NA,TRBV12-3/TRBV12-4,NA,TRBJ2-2,TGTGCCAGCAGCACGGAAACCGGGGAGCTGTTTTTT,CASSTETGELFF
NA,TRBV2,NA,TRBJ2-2,TGTGCCAGCTCTCGGGATCAAGGCGGGGAGCTGTTTTTT,CASSRDQGGELFF
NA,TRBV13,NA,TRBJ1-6,TGTGCCAGCAGCTTTCGGGGGAGCTCCTATAATTCACCCCTCCACTTT,CASSFRGSSYNSPLHF
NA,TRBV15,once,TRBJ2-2,TGTGCCACCAGCAGAGATCGTGGGGAGTCCACCGGGGAGCTGTTTTTT,CATSRDRGESTGELFF
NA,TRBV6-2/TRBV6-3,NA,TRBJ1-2,TGTGCCAGCAGTTGGTCTTTTGGCTACACCTTC,CASSWSFGYTF
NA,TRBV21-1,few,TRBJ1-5,TGTGCCAGCAGCAAAGGCATCAGGGAGGGCAATCAGCCCCAGCATTTT,CASSKGIREGNQPQHF
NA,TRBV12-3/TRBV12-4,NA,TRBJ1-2,TGTGCCAGCAAGATACAGGGCGCCTATGGCTACACCTTC,CASKIQGAYGYTF
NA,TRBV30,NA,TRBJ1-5,TGTGCCTGGAGTGTACAGGTTCTGGGCTCGCCCCAGCATTTT,CAWSVQVLGSPQHF
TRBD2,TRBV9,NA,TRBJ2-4,TGTGCCAGCAGCGCGGGACTAGCGGAAAACATTCAGTACTTC,CASSAGLAENIQYF
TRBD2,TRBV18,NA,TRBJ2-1,TGTGCCAGCTCACCCAGCGGACTGGCGGGGGGGAGCTCCTACAATGAGCAGTTCTTC,CASSPSGLAGGSSYNEQFF
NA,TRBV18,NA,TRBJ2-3,TGTGCCAGCTCACCACCACAGGTACTCCACACAGATACGCAGTATTTT,CASSPPQVLHTDTQYF
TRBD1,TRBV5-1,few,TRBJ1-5,TGCGCCAGCAGCCCATCGACAGGGAACAATCAGCCCCAGCATTTT,CASSPSTGNNQPQHF
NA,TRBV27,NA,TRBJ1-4,TGTGCCAGCAGTAACAGAGGTTCGAATGAAAAACTGTTTTTT,CASSNRGSNEKLFF
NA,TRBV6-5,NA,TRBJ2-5,TGTGCCAGCAGTTACTCGGGCGGTGGTAAGACCCAGTACTTC,CASSYSGGGKTQYF
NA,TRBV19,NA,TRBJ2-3,TGTGCCAGTAGTTCTAGCCCGAGCACAGATACGCAGTATTTT,CASSSSPSTDTQYF
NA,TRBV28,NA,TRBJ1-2,TGTGCCAGCAGTTCAAACCTCCGGGTGATCTATGGCTACACCTTC,CASSSNLRVIYGYTF
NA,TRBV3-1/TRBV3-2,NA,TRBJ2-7,TGTGCCAGCAGCCAAGAGGGTCGGGAGCAGTACTTC,CASSQEGREQYF
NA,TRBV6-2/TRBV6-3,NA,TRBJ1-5,TGTGCCAGCAGTTACTCTAGGCAGGGAGTTCAGCCCCAGCATTTT,CASSYSRQGVQPQHF
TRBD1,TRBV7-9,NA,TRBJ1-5,TGTGCCAGCAGCTTAGCGGGACAGGGACATCAGCCCCAGCATTTT,CASSLAGQGHQPQHF
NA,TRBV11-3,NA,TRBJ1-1,TGTGCCAGCAGCTTAGATCATACGAACACTGAAGCTTTCTTT,CASSLDHTNTEAFF